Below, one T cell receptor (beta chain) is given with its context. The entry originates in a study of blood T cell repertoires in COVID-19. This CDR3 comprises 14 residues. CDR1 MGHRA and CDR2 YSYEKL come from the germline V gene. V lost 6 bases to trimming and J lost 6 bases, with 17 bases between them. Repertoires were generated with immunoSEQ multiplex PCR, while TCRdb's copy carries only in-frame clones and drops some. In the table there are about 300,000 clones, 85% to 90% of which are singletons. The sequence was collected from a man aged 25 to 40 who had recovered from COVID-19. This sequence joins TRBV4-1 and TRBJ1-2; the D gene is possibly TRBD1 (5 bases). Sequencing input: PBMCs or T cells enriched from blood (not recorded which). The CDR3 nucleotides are TGCGCCAGCAGATTTGTAGGGGTCAAGGATGGCTACACCTTC. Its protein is CASRFVGVKDGYTF.